This T cell receptor (beta chain) was captured in a study of T-cell reconstitution after alpha-beta-depleted transplantation in children. Unique molecular identifiers were incorporated when the TCRbeta library was constructed. TCRdb ran MiXCR on the PCR reads and lists one entry per CDR3 protein. The sample has over 400,000 distinct CDR3 sequences, around 12% seen once. This clonotype was recorded a few times. This clonotype originated in a human donor who donated a stem cell graft to a child with combined immunodeficiency. Source: PBMCs from the stem cell graft donor, taken from the stem cell graft.

CDR3 DNA sequence: TGCGCCAGCAGCAAAGGGAGGTGGCTAGCGGGAGTCGGCACAGATACGCAGTATTTT. Encoded protein: CASSKGRWLAGVGTDTQYF. The rearrangement links TRBV5-1 to TRBJ2-3; TRBD2 aligns across 10 bases. Trimming at V came to 4 bases and at J to 1 base, leaving 15 bases not matched to a gene. The CDR3 spans 19 residues. CDR1 and CDR2 (germline): SGHRS, YFSETQ.